This T cell receptor beta chain was identified in a study of control samples from healthy donors and cancer patients. Here immunoSEQ multiplex PCR was the method, and the copy in TCRdb shows in-frame clones only, minus some. The sample has about 51,000 clones, over 85% seen once. The trim removed 5 bases at V and 3 bases at J, leaving 5 bases unmatched. The CDR3 consists of 14 residues. Germline V CDR1 and CDR2: SGHTA, FQGTGA. The source material was PBMCs. The gene calls are TRBV7-3 and TRBJ2-7; 9 bases align to TRBD1. This receptor was identified in a man aged 40-55 years with colorectal cancer. CDR3 DNA sequence: TGTGCCAGCAGCCCGGGGACAGGGAGCTACGAGCAGTACTTC. Translated, it gives CASSPGTGSYEQYF.